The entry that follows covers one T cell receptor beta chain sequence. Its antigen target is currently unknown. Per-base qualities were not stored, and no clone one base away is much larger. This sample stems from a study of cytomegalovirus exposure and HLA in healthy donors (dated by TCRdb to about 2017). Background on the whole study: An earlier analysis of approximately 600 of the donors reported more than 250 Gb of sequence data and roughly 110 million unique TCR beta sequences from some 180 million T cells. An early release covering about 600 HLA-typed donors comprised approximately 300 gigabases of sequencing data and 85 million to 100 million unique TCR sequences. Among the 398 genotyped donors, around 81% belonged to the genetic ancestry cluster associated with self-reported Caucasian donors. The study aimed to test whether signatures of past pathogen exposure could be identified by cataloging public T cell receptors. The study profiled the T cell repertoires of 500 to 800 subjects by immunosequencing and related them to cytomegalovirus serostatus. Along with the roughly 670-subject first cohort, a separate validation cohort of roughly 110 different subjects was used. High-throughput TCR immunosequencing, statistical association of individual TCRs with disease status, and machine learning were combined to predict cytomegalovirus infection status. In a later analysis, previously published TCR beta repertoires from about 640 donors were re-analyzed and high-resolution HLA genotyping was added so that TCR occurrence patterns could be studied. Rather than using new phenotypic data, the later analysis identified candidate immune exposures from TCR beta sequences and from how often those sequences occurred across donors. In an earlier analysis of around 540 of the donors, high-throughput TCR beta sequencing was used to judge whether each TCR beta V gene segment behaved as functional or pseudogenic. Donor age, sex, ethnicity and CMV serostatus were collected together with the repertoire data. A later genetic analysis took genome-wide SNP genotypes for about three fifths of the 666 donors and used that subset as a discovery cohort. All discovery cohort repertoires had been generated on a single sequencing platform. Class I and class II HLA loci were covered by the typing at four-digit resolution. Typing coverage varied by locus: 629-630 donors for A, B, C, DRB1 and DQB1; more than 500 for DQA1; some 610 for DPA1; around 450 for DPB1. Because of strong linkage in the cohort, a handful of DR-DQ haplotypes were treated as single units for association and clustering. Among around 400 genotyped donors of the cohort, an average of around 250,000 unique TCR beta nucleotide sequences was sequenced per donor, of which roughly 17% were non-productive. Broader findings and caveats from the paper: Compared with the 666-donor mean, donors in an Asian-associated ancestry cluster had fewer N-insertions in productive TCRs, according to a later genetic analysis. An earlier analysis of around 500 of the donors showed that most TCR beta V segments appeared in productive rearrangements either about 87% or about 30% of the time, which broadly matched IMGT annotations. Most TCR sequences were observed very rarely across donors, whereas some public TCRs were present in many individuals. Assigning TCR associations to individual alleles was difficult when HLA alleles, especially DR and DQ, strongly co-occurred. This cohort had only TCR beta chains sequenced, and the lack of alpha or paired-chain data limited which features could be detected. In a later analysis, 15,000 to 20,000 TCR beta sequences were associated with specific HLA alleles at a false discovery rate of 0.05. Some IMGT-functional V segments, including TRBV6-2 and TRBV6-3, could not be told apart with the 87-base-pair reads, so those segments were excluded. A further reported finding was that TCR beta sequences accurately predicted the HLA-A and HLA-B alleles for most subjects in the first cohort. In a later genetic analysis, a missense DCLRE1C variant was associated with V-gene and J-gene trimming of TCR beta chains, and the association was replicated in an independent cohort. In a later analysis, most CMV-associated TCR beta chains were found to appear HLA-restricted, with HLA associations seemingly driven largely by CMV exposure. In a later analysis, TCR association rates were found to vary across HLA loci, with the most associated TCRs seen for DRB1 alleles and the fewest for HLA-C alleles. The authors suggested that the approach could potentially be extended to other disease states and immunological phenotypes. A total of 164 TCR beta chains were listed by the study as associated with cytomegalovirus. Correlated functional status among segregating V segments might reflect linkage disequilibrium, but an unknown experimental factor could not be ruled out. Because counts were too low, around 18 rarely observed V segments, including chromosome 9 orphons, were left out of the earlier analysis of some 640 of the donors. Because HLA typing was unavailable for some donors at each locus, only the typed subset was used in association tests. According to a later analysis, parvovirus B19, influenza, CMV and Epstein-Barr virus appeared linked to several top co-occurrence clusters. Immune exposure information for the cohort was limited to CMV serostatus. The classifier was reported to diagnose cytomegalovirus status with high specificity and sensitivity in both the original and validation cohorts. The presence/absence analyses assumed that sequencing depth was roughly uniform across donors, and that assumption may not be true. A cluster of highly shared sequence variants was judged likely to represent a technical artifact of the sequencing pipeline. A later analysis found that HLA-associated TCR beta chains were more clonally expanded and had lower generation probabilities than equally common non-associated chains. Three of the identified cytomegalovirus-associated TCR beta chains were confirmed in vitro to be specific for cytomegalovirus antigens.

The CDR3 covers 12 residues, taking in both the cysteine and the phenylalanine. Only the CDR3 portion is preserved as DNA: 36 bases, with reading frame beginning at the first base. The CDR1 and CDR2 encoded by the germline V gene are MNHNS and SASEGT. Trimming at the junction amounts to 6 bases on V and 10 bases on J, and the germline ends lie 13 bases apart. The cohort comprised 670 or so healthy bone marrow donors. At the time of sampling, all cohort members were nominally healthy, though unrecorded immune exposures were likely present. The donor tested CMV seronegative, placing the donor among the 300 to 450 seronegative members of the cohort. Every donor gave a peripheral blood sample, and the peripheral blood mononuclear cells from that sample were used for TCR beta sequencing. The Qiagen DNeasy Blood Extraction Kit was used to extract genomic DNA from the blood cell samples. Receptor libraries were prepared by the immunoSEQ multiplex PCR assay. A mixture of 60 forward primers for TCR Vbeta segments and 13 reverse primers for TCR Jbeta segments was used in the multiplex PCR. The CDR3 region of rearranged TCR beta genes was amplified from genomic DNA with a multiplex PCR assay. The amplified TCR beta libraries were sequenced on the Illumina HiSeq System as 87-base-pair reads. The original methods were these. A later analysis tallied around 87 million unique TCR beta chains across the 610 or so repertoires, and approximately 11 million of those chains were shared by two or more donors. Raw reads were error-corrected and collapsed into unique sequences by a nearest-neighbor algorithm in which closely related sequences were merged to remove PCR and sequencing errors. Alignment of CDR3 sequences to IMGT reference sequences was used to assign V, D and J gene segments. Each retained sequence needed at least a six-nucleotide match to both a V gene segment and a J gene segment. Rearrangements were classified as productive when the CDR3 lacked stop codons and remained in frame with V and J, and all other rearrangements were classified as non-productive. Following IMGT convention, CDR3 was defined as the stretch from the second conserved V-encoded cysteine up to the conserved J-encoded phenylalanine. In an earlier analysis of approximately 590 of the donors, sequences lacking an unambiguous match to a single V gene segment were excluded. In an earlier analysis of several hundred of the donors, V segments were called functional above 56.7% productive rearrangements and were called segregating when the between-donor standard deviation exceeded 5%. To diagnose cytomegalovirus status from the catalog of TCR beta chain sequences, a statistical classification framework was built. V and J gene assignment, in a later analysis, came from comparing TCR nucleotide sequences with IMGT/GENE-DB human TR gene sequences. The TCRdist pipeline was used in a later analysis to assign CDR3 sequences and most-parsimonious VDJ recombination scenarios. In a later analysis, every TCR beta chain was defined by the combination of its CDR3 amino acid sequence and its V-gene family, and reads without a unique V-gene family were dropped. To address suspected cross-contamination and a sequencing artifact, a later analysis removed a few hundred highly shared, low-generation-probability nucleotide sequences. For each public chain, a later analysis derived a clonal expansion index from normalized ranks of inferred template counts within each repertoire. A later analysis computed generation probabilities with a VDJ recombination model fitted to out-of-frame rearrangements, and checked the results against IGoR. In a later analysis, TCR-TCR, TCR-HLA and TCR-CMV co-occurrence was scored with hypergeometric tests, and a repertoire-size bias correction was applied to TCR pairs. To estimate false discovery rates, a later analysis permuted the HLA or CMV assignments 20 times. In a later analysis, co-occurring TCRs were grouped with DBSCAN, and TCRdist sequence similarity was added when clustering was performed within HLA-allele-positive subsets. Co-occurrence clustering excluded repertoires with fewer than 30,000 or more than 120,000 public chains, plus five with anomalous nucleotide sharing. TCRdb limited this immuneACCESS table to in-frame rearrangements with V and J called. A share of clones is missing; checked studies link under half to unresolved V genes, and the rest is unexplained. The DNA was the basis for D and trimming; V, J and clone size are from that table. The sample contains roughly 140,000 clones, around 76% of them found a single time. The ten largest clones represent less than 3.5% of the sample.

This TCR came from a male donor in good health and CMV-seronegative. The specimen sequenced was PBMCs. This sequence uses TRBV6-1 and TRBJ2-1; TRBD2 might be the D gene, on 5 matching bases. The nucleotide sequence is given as TGTGCCAGCAGAGTACTAGGGCGGGAGCAGTTCTTC. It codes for CASRVLGREQFF.